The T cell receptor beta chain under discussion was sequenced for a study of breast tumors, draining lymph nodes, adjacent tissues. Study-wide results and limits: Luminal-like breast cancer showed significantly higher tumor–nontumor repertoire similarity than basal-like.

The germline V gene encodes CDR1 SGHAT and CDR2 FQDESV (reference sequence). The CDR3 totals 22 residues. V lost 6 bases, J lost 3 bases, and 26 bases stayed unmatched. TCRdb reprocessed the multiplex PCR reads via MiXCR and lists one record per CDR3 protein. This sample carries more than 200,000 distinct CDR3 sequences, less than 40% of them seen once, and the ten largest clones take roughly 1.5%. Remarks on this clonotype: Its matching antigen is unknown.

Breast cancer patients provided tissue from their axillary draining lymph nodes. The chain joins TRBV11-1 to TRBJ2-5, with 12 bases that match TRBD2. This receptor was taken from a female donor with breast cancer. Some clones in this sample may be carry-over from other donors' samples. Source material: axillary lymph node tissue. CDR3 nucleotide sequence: TGTGCCAGCAGAAGCCGAGACAGTGGTCGACTAGCGGGAGCTTTGATAGAAGAGACCCAGTACTTC. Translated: CASRSRDSGRLAGALIEETQYF.